This T cell receptor beta chain was captured in a study of blood T cell repertoires in COVID-19. On the study more broadly: PBMCs, B-cell-depleted T cells, or T cells were the source of the cDNA or gDNA that made up the material.

Trimming took off 6 bases at V and 0 bases at J, with 12 bases between the two ends. The CDR3 sequence is 14 residues long. Germline CDR1 and CDR2: MNHNY and SVGAGI (reference sequence). Produced via immunoSEQ multiplex PCR; TCRdb's table is partial and in-frame only. The data contain some 70,000 clones, over 70% of them singletons. Input material: peripheral blood. The receptor's source is a human donor in a cohort sampled during active COVID-19. V and J are TRBV6-6 and TRBJ2-7; weak D call: TRBD2 (6 bases). CDR3 DNA sequence: TGTGCCAGCAGATCTAGCGCGAGCTCCTACGAGCAGTACGTC. Residues: CASRSSASSYEQYV.